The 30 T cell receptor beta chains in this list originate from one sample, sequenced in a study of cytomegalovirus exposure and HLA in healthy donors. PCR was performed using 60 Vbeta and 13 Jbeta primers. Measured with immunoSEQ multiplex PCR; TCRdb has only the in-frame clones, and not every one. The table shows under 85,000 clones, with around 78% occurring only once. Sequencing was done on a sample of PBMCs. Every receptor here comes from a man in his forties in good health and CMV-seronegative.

The CDR3 DNA reads as TGTGCCAGCAGTTTCATACAGGGGAGCTCCTACGAGCAGTACTTC. Protein: CASSFIQGSSYEQYF. The rearrangement joins TRBV27 to TRBJ2-7; 7 bases align to TRBD1. The CDR3 is made up of 15 amino acids. Trimming removed 3 bases from V and 0 bases from J; junction bases left unmatched: 5. Germline loops: CDR1 MNHEY, CDR2 SMNVEV (reference sequence).

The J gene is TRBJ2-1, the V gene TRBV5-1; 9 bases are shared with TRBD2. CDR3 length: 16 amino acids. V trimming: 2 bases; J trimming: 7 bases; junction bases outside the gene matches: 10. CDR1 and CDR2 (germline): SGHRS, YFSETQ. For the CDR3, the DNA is TGCGCCAGCAGCTTAAGCCCTAGCGGGACCACGAATGAGCAGTTCTTC. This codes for CASSLSPSGTTNEQFF.

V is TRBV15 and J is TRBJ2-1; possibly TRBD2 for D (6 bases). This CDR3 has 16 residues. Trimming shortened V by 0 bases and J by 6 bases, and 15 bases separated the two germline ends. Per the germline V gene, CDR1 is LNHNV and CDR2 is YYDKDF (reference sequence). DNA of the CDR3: TGTGCCACCAGCAGAGATTTGCTTAGCGGACCCAATGAGCAGTTCTTC. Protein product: CATSRDLLSGPNEQFF.

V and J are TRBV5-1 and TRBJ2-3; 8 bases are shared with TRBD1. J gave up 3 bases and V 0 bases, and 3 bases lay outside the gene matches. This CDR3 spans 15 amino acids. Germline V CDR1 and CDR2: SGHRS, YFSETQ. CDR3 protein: CASSLAGQETDTQYF. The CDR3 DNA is TGCGCCAGCAGCTTGGCGGGACAGGAAACAGATACGCAGTATTTT.

The CDR3 sequence is CASSFMENEQFF. The CDR3 nucleotides are TGTGCCAGCAGCTTCATGGAGAATGAGCAGTTCTTC. The chain joins TRBV5-6 to TRBJ2-1; no definite D call. The CDR3 covers 12 residues. V was cut by 2 bases and J by 7 bases, with 7 bases left in between. In germline, CDR1 is SGHDT, CDR2 YYEEEE.

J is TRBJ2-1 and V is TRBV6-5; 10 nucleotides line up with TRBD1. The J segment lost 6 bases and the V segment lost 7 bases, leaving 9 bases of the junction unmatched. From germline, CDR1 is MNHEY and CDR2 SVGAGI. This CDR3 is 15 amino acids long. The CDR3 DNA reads TGTGCCAGCAACTCAAGACAGGGGGCCCCCAATGAGCAGTTCTTC. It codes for CASNSRQGAPNEQFF.

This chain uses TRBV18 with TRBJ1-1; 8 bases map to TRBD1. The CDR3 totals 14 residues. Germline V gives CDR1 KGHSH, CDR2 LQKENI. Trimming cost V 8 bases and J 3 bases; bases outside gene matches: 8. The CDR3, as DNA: TGTGCCAGCGCCCGGACAGGGTCTGACACTGAAGCTTTCTTT. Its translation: CASARTGSDTEAFF.

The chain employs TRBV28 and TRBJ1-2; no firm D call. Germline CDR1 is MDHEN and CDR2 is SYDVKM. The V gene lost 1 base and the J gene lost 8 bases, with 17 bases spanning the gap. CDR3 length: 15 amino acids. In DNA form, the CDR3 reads TGTGCCAGCAGTTTATTGCAGACTCTTGCTCCCGGCTACACCTTC. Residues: CASSLLQTLAPGYTF.

The CDR3 sequence: CASSSGTGSYEQYF. The CDR3 region has the DNA TGCGCCAGCAGCTCCGGGACAGGGAGCTACGAGCAGTACTTC. This rearrangement joins TRBV5-1 to TRBJ2-7; 9 bases align to TRBD1. Per germline, CDR1 SGHRS and CDR2 YFSETQ. The ends lost 3 bases at V and 3 bases at J; junction bases unmatched: 4. This CDR3 has 14 amino acids.

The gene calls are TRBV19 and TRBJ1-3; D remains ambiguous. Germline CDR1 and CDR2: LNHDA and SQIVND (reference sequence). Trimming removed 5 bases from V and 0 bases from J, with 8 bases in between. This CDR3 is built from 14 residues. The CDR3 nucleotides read TGTGCCAGTAGTCGGTCCTACTCTGGAAACACCATATATTTT. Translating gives CASSRSYSGNTIYF.

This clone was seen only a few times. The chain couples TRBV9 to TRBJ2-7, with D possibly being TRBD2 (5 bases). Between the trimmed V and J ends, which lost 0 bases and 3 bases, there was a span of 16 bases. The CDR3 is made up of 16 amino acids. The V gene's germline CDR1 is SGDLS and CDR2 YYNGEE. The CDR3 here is CASSVGIGETFYEQYF. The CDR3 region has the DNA TGTGCCAGCAGCGTAGGGATCGGGGAAACCTTCTACGAGCAGTACTTC.

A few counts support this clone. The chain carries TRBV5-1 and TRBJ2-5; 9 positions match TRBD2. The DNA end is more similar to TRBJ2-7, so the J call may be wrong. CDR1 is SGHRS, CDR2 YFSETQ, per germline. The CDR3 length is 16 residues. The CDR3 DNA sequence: TGCGCCAGCAGCGGGGGACTAGCCCAGCTAGGCTACGAGCAGTACTTC. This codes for CASSGGLAQLGYEQYF.

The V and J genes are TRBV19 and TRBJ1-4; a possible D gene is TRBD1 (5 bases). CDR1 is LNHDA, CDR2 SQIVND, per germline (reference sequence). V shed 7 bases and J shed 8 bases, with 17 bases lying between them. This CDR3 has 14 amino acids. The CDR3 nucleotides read TGTGCCAGTACCTCGGTAGGGGCTGAGGAAAAACTGTTTTTT. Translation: CASTSVGAEEKLFF.

The CDR3 is CASTGRELSEQYF. CDR3 coding DNA: TGTGCCAGCACTGGCCGGGAATTATCCGAGCAGTACTTC. This sequence joins TRBV2 and TRBJ2-7; weak D call: TRBD2 (5 bases). There are 13 residues in the CDR3. V lost 7 bases, J lost 6 bases, and 16 bases lay in between. Per germline, CDR1 SNHLY and CDR2 FYNNEI.

CDR3 protein: CASSPPWGVMNTEAFF. CDR3 DNA sequence: TGTGCCAGCAGTCCCCCGTGGGGGGTCATGAACACTGAAGCTTTCTTT. The chain carries TRBV28 and TRBJ1-1; D might be TRBD1 (5 bases). Trimming took 5 bases from V and 0 from J, leaving 16 bases between them. Germline assignment: CDR1 MDHEN and CDR2 SYDVKM. CDR3 length equals 16 residues.

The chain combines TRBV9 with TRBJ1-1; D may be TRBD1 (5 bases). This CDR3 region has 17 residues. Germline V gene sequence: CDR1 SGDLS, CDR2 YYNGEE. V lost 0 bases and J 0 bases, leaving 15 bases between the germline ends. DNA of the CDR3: TGTGCCAGCAGCGTAGGAATAGGGGAAATCATGAACACTGAAGCTTTCTTT. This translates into CASSVGIGEIMNTEAFF.

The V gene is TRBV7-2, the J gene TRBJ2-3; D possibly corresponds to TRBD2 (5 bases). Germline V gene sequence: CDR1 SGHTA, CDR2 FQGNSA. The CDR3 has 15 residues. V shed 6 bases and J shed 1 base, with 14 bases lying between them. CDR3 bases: TGTGCCAGCAGGCCCGGAGGAGCGGGCACAGATACGCAGTATTTT. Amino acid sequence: CASRPGGAGTDTQYF.

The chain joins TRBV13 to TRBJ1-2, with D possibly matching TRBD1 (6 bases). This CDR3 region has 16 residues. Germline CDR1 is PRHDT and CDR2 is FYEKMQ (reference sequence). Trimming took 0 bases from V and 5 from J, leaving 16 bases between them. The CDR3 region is CASSLGARQGMYGYTF. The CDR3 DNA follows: TGTGCCAGCAGCTTAGGCGCAAGGCAGGGGATGTATGGCTACACCTTC.

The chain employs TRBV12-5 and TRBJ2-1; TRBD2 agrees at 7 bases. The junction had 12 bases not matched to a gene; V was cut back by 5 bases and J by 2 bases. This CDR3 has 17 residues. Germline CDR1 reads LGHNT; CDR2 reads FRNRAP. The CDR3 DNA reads TGTGCTAGTGGTCCCCGATTGTGGGGGAGGGCCTACAATGAGCAGTTCTTC. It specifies CASGPRLWGRAYNEQFF.

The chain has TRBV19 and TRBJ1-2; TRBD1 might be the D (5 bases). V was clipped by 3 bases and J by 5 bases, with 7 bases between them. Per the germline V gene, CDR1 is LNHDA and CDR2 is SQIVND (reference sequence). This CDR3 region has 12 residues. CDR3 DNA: TGTGCCAGTAGTATCGACAGATATGGCTACACCTTC. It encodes CASSIDRYGYTF.

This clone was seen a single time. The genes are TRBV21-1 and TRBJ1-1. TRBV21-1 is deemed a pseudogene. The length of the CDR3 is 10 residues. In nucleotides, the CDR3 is TGTGCCCAAGCGGACACTGAAGCTTTCTTT. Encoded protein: CAQADTEAFF.

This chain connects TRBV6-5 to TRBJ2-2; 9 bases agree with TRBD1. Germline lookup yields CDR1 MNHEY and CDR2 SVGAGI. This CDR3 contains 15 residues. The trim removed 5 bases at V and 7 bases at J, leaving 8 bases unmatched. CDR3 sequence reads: CASSLGQGSIGELFF. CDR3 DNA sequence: TGTGCCAGCAGTCTAGGACAGGGGTCCATCGGGGAGCTGTTTTTT.

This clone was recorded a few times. The CDR3 nucleotides are TGTGCCAGCAGCACGACAGGGGATAGGCGCGAGCAGTACTTC. Its translation: CASSTTGDRREQYF. This chain joins TRBV7-8 and TRBJ2-7; 8 bases are shared with TRBD1. The CDR3 is 14 amino acids. With V trimmed by 5 bases and J by 6 bases, 9 bases remained unmatched. Germline assignment: CDR1 SGHVS and CDR2 FQNEAQ.

The CDR3 loop is CASSQDRAGEFYEQYF. The CDR3, as DNA: TGCGCCAGCAGCCAAGACCGGGCAGGGGAGTTCTACGAGCAGTACTTC. The chain links TRBV4-1 to TRBJ2-7; weak D call: TRBD1 (6 bases). The ends were cut back, 0 bases at V and 3 bases at J, with 15 bases in the middle. Germline V lookup: CDR1 MGHRA, CDR2 YSYEKL. The CDR3 is made up of 16 amino acids.

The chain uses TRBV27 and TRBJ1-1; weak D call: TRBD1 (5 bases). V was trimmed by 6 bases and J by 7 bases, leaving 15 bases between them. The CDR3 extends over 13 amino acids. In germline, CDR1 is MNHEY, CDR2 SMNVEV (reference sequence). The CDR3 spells CASRDLAGGEAFF. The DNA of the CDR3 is TGTGCCAGCAGGGACCTGGCGGGGGGTGAAGCTTTCTTT.

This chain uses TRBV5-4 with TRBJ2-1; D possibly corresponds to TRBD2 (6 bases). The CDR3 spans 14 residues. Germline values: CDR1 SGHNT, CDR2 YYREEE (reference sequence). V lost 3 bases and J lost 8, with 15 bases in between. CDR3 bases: TGTGCCAGCAGCTCGAACGTTGCTAGCGATGAGCAGTTCTTC. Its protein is CASSSNVASDEQFF. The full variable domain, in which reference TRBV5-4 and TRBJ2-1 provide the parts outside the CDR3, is ETGVTQSPTHLIKTRGQQVTLRCSSQSGHNTVSWYQQALGQGPQFIFQYYREEENGRGNFPPRFSGLQFPNYSSELNVNALELDDSALYLCASSSNVASDEQFFGPGTRLTVL.

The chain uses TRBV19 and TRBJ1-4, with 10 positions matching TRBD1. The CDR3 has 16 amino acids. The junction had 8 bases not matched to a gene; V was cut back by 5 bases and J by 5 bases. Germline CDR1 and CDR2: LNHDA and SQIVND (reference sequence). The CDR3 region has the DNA TGTGCCAGTAGTTCCGGGACAGGGGTGGGAAATGAAAAACTGTTTTTT. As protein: CASSSGTGVGNEKLFF.

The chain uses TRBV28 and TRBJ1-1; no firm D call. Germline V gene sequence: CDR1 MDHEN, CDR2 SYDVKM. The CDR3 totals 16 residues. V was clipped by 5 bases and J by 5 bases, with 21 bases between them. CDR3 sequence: CASSRTLPGGDTEAFF. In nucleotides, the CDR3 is TGTGCCAGCAGTCGTACGCTCCCGGGAGGAGATACTGAAGCTTTCTTT.

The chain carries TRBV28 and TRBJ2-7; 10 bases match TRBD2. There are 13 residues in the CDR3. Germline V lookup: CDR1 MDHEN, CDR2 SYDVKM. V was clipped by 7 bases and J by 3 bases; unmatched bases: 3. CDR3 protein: CASISGRDYEQYF. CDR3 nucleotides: TGTGCCAGCATCAGCGGGAGGGACTACGAGCAGTACTTC. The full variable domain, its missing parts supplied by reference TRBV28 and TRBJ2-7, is DVKVTQSSRYLVKRTGEKVFLECVQDMDHENMFWYRQDPGLGLRLIYFSYDVKMKEKGDIPEGYSVSREKKERFSLILESASTNQTSMYLCASISGRDYEQYFGPGTRLTVT.

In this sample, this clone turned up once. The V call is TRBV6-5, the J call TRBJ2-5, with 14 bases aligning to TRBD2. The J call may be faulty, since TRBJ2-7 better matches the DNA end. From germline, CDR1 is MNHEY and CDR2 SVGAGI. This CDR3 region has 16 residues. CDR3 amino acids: CASSLKGLAGVYEQYF. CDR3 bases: TGTGCCAGCAGTTTGAAGGGACTAGCGGGAGTCTACGAGCAGTACTTC.